This T cell receptor (beta chain) was identified during a study of blood T cell repertoires in COVID-19. Across the whole study: In each case, the material was cDNA or gDNA derived from T cells, B-cell-depleted T cells, or PBMCs.

Sequencing was performed with immunoSEQ multiplex PCR; in TCRdb, only in-frame clones are kept and a portion is missing. The repertoire holds about 330,000 clones, approximately 89% seen once, with around 4.6% in the top ten. Enrollees, about 18 to 95 years old, lived in about two dozen US areas. Categorization into cohorts depended on clinical history that participants reported. V was trimmed by 10 bases and J by 0 bases, leaving 17 bases between them. The CDR3 runs to 15 residues. CDR1 is SEHNR, CDR2 FQNEAQ, per germline (reference sequence). This receptor was identified in a man aged 25 to 40 who had recovered from COVID-19. Source material: PBMCs or T cells enriched from blood (not recorded which). This sequence joins TRBV7-9 and TRBJ2-3; TRBD2 is a possible D gene (7 bases). The CDR3 loop reads CATRLGGLSTDTQYF. CDR3 nucleotides: TGTGCCACACGCCTCGGGGGGCTTAGCACAGATACGCAGTATTTT.